The 27 T cell receptor beta chains reported below all come from one sample, sequenced in a study of blood T cell repertoires in COVID-19. Clones were sequenced by immunoSEQ multiplex PCR, and TCRdb holds only the in-frame ones, with some missing. The sample shows about 150,000 clones, 65% to 80% of them seen only once. Sequenced material: peripheral blood. These receptor sequences come from a man aged 55 to 70 with acute or convalescent COVID-19.

The V and J genes are TRBV5-5 and TRBJ2-7, with D uncertain. The CDR3 has 15 residues. Between the trimmed V and J ends, which lost 0 bases and 0 bases, there was a span of 10 bases. Germline V CDR1 and CDR2: SGHKS, YYEKEE (reference sequence). The CDR3 loop reads CASSLALGNSYEQYF. CDR3 DNA sequence: TGTGCCAGCAGCTTGGCCCTTGGCAACTCCTACGAGCAGTACTTC.

The chain has TRBV9 and TRBJ1-5; D may be TRBD1 (6 bases). Germline loops: CDR1 SGDLS, CDR2 YYNGEE. The CDR3 totals 15 residues. Trimming removed 0 bases from V and 6 bases from J, with 13 bases in between. CDR3 in amino acids: CASSVGGQPSQPQHF. As DNA, the CDR3 is TGTGCCAGCAGCGTAGGAGGACAGCCAAGTCAGCCCCAGCATTTT.

This sequence joins TRBV2 and TRBJ1-5, with 7 bases identical to TRBD1. Trimming took 7 bases from V and 3 from J; bases not matched to a gene: 6. The CDR3 runs to 14 residues. Germline V gene lookup returns CDR1 SNHLY and CDR2 FYNNEI. The CDR3 region is CASKGQSLNQPQHF. In DNA, the CDR3 is TGTGCCAGCAAGGGACAGTCCCTCAATCAGCCCCAGCATTTT. The full variable domain, its missing parts supplied by reference TRBV2 and TRBJ1-5, is EPEVTQTPSHQVTQMGQEVILRCVPISNHLYFYWYRQILGQKVEFLVSFYNNEISEKSEIFDDQFSVERPDGSNFTLKIRSTKLEDSAMYFCASKGQSLNQPQHFGDGTRLSIL.

The gene calls are TRBV7-2 and TRBJ1-6; TRBD1 agrees at 8 bases. CDR3 length: 15 amino acids. With V trimmed by 2 bases and J by 11 bases, 8 bases remained unmatched. In germline, CDR1 is SGHTA, CDR2 FQGNSA. The CDR3 loop is CASSLLWTGRAPLHF. The DNA for the CDR3 is TGTGCCAGCAGCTTATTGTGGACAGGGCGGGCACCCCTCCACTTT. Drawing the rest from reference TRBV7-2 and TRBJ1-6, the complete variable domain is GAGVSQSPSNKVTEKGKDVELRCDPISGHTALYWYRQSLGQGLEFLIYFQGNSAPDKSGLPSDRFSAERTGGSVSTLTIQRTQQEDSAVYLCASSLLWTGRAPLHFGNGTRLTVT.

CDR3 residues: CASSDSGLLAGGYNEQFF. The CDR3 DNA sequence: TGTGCCAGCAGTGACTCGGGTCTACTAGCGGGAGGGTACAATGAGCAGTTCTTC. This chain joins TRBV6-4 and TRBJ2-1; 13 nucleotides match TRBD2. Germline values: CDR1 MRHNA, CDR2 SNTAGT. Germline trimming cut 0 bases from V and 4 bases from J; bases unmatched to any gene: 6. The CDR3 is 18 amino acids.

The chain links TRBV6-5 to TRBJ2-4; TRBD2 agrees at 12 bases. V dropped 6 bases and J dropped 2; count of bases not matched to a gene: 5. Germline loops: CDR1 MNHEY, CDR2 SVGAGI. The CDR3 loop spans 16 amino acids. The CDR3 is CASSYGLAGPKNIQYF. In nucleotides, the CDR3 is TGTGCCAGCAGCTACGGACTAGCGGGACCCAAAAACATTCAGTACTTC.

The V gene is TRBV10-1, the J gene TRBJ2-1; D is unclear. V lost 2 bases, J lost 4 bases, and 15 bases lay in between. This CDR3 spans 16 amino acids. In germline, CDR1 is WNHNN, CDR2 SYGVQD (reference sequence). CDR3 coding DNA: TGCGCCAGCAGTGAGCAACAGTACAACCCGTACAATGAGCAGTTCTTC. As protein: CASSEQQYNPYNEQFF.

This clone appeared a few times. The gene calls are TRBV27 and TRBJ2-1; TRBD1 agrees at 9 bases. The V gene's germline CDR1 is MNHEY and CDR2 SMNVEV (reference sequence). Germline trimming cut 1 base from V and 7 bases from J; bases unmatched to any gene: 5. The CDR3 is 15 residues long. The CDR3 sequence: CASSLWGQGPNEQFF. Here the CDR3 DNA reads TGTGCCAGCAGTTTATGGGGACAGGGTCCGAATGAGCAGTTCTTC.

This CDR3 is CASSLSADTQYF. CDR3 in DNA: TGTGCCAGCAGCTTATCGGCAGATACGCAGTATTTT. The rearrangement uses TRBV11-2 and TRBJ2-3; D remains unclear. The CDR3 loop spans 12 amino acids. V shed 2 bases and J shed 4 bases, with 4 bases lying between them. The germline CDR1 and CDR2 sequences are SGHAT and FQNNGV. The complete variable domain, with remaining parts taken from reference TRBV11-2 and TRBJ2-3, reads EAGVAQSPRYKIIEKRQSVAFWCNPISGHATLYWYQQILGQGPKLLIQFQNNGVVDDSQLPKDRFSAERLKGVDSTLKIQPAKLEDSAVYLCASSLSADTQYFGPGTRLTVL.

The rearrangement links TRBV6-6 to TRBJ2-7; 7 bases line up with TRBD1. V lost 5 bases to trimming and J lost 0 bases; unmatched junction nucleotides: 10. The CDR3 extends over 16 amino acids. CDR1 and CDR2 from the germline V gene are MNHNY and SVGAGI (reference sequence). CDR3 sequence reads: CASSVAGTAASYEQYF. The DNA for the CDR3 is TGTGCCAGCAGTGTCGCCGGGACAGCAGCCTCCTACGAGCAGTACTTC.

Remarks on this clone: The same CDR3 also results from other DNA sequences found in this sample. The chain employs TRBV28 and TRBJ1-2, with D possibly TRBD1 on 5 matching bases. The V and J ends lost 4 bases and 8 bases respectively, with 11 bases between them. The CDR3 length is 12 residues. Per the germline V gene, CDR1 is MDHEN and CDR2 is SYDVKM. CDR3 in DNA: TGTGCCAGCAGTTCGCAGGGTATGGGCTACACCTTC. Its protein is CASSSQGMGYTF.

This rearrangement joins TRBV4-1 to TRBJ2-3, with 9 bases aligning to TRBD2. From germline, CDR1 is MGHRA and CDR2 YSYEKL. The V and J ends lost 1 base and 5 bases, in that order; junction bases with no gene match: 13. CDR3 length: 18 amino acids. CDR3 protein: CASSQGWRSSGNVDTQYF. DNA for the CDR3: TGCGCCAGCAGCCAAGGATGGAGGTCTAGCGGGAATGTAGATACGCAGTATTTT.

This clone was detected a few times. V usage is TRBV18 and J usage is TRBJ2-1; TRBD2 aligns across 12 bases. The length of the CDR3 is 15 residues. V gave up 3 bases and J gave up 10 bases; unmatched junction bases: 7. CDR1 is KGHSH and CDR2 is LQKENI in the germline V gene. Here the CDR3 DNA reads TGTGCCAGCTCACCGGACGGACTAGCGGGAAAAGAGCAGTTCTTC. It codes for CASSPDGLAGKEQFF.

There are a few counts of this clone. The chain uses TRBV9 and TRBJ2-3; no clear D gene. CDR3 length: 12 residues. V was shortened by 3 bases and J by 4 bases, with 6 bases between the two germline ends. CDR1 is SGDLS and CDR2 is YYNGEE in the germline V gene. The chain's CDR3 is CASSALSDTQYF. CDR3 nucleotide sequence: TGTGCCAGCAGCGCCCTCTCAGATACGCAGTATTTT.

This chain joins TRBV2 and TRBJ2-1; TRBD1 might be the D (6 bases). The CDR3 is 13 amino acids. The ends were cut back, 6 bases at V and 2 bases at J, with 8 bases in the middle. CDR1 and CDR2 from the germline V gene are SNHLY and FYNNEI. The CDR3 bases are TGTGCCAGCAGGGGGACAACCTACAATGAGCAGTTCTTC. Translated: CASRGTTYNEQFF.

The chain carries TRBV30 and TRBJ1-2, with D unresolved. The germline V gene encodes CDR1 GTSNPN and CDR2 SVGIG (reference sequence). This CDR3 is 11 amino acids long. The V end was cut by 2 bases, the J end by 4 bases, with 5 bases between. The CDR3 DNA sequence: TGTGCCTGGAGTATCGGCTATGGCTACACCTTC. The encoded protein is CAWSIGYGYTF.

The chain links TRBV27 to TRBJ1-2; TRBD1 might be the D (5 bases). The CDR3 has 15 amino acids. Germline V gives CDR1 MNHEY, CDR2 SMNVEV (reference sequence). V lost 3 bases and J 0 bases, leaving 11 bases between the germline ends. The CDR3 region is CASSFRPGANYGYTF. CDR3 nucleotide sequence: TGTGCCAGCAGTTTCCGCCCGGGGGCTAACTATGGCTACACCTTC.

The rearrangement links TRBV20-1 to TRBJ2-1; D is undetermined. The CDR3 extends over 11 amino acids. CDR1 is DFQATT, CDR2 SNEGSKA, per germline (reference sequence). Trimming took 4 bases from V and 3 from J, leaving 4 bases between them. The CDR3 reads CSAIVYNEQFF. The CDR3 bases are TGCAGTGCTATAGTCTACAATGAGCAGTTCTTC.

The chain couples TRBV3-1 (or the pseudogene TRBV3-2) to TRBJ1-1; TRBD1 aligns across 9 bases. The CDR3 has 16 amino acids. V dropped 4 bases and J dropped 5; count of bases not matched to a gene: 11. Germline CDR1 reads LGHDT; CDR2 reads YNNKEL (reference sequence). Here the CDR3 reads CASSPTQGQGKTEAFF. CDR3 DNA: TGTGCCAGCAGCCCTACCCAAGGACAGGGGAAAACTGAAGCTTTCTTT.

The V and J genes are TRBV7-2 and TRBJ1-2, with TRBD1 matching over 12 bases. This CDR3 has 14 amino acids. The ends lost 5 bases at V and 8 bases at J; junction bases unmatched: 6. In germline, CDR1 is SGHTA, CDR2 FQGNSA. This CDR3 is CASSPGQGAKGYTF. For the CDR3, the DNA is TGTGCCAGCAGCCCGGGACAGGGGGCTAAGGGCTACACCTTC.

Only a few counts were recorded for this clone. The J gene is TRBJ2-7, the V gene TRBV12-3 or TRBV12-4; TRBD1 might be the D (5 bases). CDR3 length equals 13 residues. Deletions cut 0 bases from V and 3 bases from J, with 6 bases between. For the CDR3, the DNA is TGTGCCAGCAGTTTAGCAGGGGTCTACGAGCAGTACTTC. It translates to CASSLAGVYEQYF.

This clone was seen more than once but under ten times. The gene calls are TRBV2 and TRBJ2-1; 9 positions match TRBD2. Germline lookup yields CDR1 SNHLY and CDR2 FYNNEI. The CDR3 runs to 16 residues. V lost 7 bases and J lost 8; bases outside the gene matches: 15. Written as DNA, the CDR3 is TGTGCCAGCACTCCGCCAAAGCGGGGGGTTATGGATGAGCAGTTCTTC. Protein product: CASTPPKRGVMDEQFF.

CDR3 in amino acids: CASIRAGTSYNEQFF. Written as DNA, the CDR3 is TGTGCCAGCATCCGGGCAGGGACTAGCTACAATGAGCAGTTCTTC. The chain links TRBV7-2 to TRBJ2-1; 8 bases agree with TRBD2. CDR1 and CDR2 from the germline V gene are SGHTA and FQGNSA. This CDR3 region has 15 residues. Trimming removed 7 bases from V and 3 bases from J; junction bases left unmatched: 8.

This clone was seen more than once but under ten times. The chain couples TRBV6-1 to TRBJ2-1; 10 bases line up with TRBD2. The CDR3 spans 14 residues. In germline, CDR1 is MNHNS, CDR2 SASEGT. Trimming cost V 3 bases and J 6 bases; bases outside gene matches: 2. CDR3 nucleotides: TGTGCCAGCAGTGACAGCGGGAGGGGCAATGAGCAGTTCTTC. Protein product: CASSDSGRGNEQFF.

The gene calls are TRBV3-1 (or the pseudogene TRBV3-2) and TRBJ2-5; D perhaps matches TRBD2 (7 bases). The V gene's germline CDR1 is LGHDT and CDR2 YNNKEL (reference sequence). V dropped 4 bases and J dropped 5 bases, with 14 bases sitting between them. The CDR3 loop spans 14 amino acids. The CDR3 nucleotides read TGTGCCAGCAGCCTCTCTCGGGGGGCGGAGACCCAGTACTTC. Protein product: CASSLSRGAETQYF.

The chain joins TRBV7-9 to TRBJ1-2; 7 positions agree with TRBD1. The CDR3 consists of 14 residues. Germline V CDR1 and CDR2: SEHNR, FQNEAQ (reference sequence). V lost 1 base, J lost 6 bases, and 5 bases stayed unmatched. CDR3 region: CASSLVGGRDGYTF. The CDR3 DNA follows: TGTGCCAGCAGCTTAGTAGGGGGCCGGGATGGCTACACCTTC.

This chain connects TRBV6-6 to TRBJ1-1; the D is unclear. Germline V CDR1 and CDR2: MNHNY, SVGAGI (reference sequence). CDR3 length equals 13 residues. Trimming removed 4 bases at V and 5 bases at J, with 11 bases between. CDR3 loop: CASSSSDSTEAFF. CDR3 sequence (DNA): TGTGCCAGCAGTTCCTCTGACTCGACTGAAGCTTTCTTT.